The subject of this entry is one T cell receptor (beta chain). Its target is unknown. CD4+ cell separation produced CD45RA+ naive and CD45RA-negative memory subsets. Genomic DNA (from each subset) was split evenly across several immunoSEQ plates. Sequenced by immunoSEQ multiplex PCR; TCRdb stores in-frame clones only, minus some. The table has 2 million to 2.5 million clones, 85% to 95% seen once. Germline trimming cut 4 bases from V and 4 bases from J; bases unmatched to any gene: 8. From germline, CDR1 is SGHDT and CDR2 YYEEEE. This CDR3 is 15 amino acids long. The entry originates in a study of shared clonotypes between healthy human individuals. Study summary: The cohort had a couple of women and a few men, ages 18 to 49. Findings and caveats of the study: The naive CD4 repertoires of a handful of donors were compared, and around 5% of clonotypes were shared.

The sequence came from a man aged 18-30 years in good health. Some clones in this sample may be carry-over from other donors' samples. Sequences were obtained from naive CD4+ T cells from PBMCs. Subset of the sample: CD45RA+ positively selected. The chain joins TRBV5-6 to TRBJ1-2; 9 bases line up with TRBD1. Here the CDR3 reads CASSLTGQGIYGYTF. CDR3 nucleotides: TGTGCCAGCAGCCTGACAGGACAGGGGATCTATGGCTACACCTTC.